The 21 T cell receptor beta chains reported below all come from one sample, sequenced in a study of control samples from healthy donors and cancer patients. Here immunoSEQ multiplex PCR was the method, and the copy in TCRdb shows in-frame clones only, minus some. The sample includes roughly 120,000 clones, around 91% of them seen just once. Sequenced material: PBMCs. These receptors all come from a woman aged 45-65 years with colorectal cancer.

Only a few counts were recorded for this clone. The chain carries TRBV7-9 and TRBJ2-7; 7 positions match TRBD1. The CDR3 contains 14 residues. CDR1 is SEHNR and CDR2 is FQNEAQ in the germline V gene (reference sequence). The trim removed 5 bases at V and 2 bases at J, leaving 6 bases unmatched. CDR3 nucleotides: TGTGCCAGCAGCCGGACAGGAGTTCCCTACGAGCAGTACTTC. Amino acid sequence: CASSRTGVPYEQYF. Filled out from reference TRBV7-9 and TRBJ2-7, the complete variable domain reads DTGVSQNPRHKITKRGQNVTFRCDPISEHNRLYWYRQTLGQGPEFLTYFQNEAQLEKSRLLSDRFSAERPKGSFSTLEIQRTEQGDSAMYLCASSRTGVPYEQYFGPGTRLTVT.

Remarks on this clone: The missing conserved phenylalanine or tryptophan at the end of this CDR3 makes a read error likely. The DNA is left out, because the CDR3 cannot be placed on it with certainty; the CDR3 is given as TCRdb lists it. The chain recombines TRBV2 with TRBJ1-4; the listed D gene, TRBD1, was not tested against the DNA. The CDR3 spans 13 residues, counting both ends. Germline lookup yields CDR1 SNHLY and CDR2 FYNNEI. CDR3 sequence reads: CASSQGQGSIPLS.

This chain connects TRBV29-1 to TRBJ2-5, with 7 bases lining up with TRBD2. The CDR3 consists of 16 residues. Germline V gene sequence: CDR1 SQVTM, CDR2 ANQGSEA. The J segment lost 2 bases and the V segment lost 0 bases, leaving 9 bases of the junction unmatched. CDR3 nucleotides: TGCAGCGTTGAAGATCCTGTCGGGGGGTCTCAAGAGACCCAGTACTTC. Translated: CSVEDPVGGSQETQYF.

V gene TRBV6-5 combines with J gene TRBJ1-2; D is perhaps TRBD1 (5 bases). Germline CDR1 and CDR2: MNHEY and SVGAGI. The CDR3 has 14 amino acids. Trimming cost V 2 bases and J 4 bases, with 11 bases left between them. The CDR3, as DNA: TGTGCCAGCAGTTACCGTCAGGGCCGCTATGGCTACACCTTC. Its protein is CASSYRQGRYGYTF.

The rearrangement links TRBV12-3 or TRBV12-4 to TRBJ2-5, with TRBD2 matching 8 bases. Trimming took 6 bases from V and 7 from J; bases not matched to a gene: 7. This CDR3 contains 13 residues. CDR3 bases: TGTGCCAGCAGCCAAATCCGGGGGGGGACCCAGTACTTC. This translates into CASSQIRGGTQYF.

The chain uses TRBV27 and TRBJ2-1, with D perhaps matching TRBD2 (6 bases). This CDR3 has 14 amino acids. V gave up 5 bases and J gave up 6 bases, with 14 bases separating them. Germline CDR1 and CDR2: MNHEY and SMNVEV (reference sequence). CDR3 amino acids: CASSHRETFNEQFF. CDR3 nucleotide sequence: TGTGCCAGCAGTCACCGGGAGACGTTCAATGAGCAGTTCTTC.

The chain employs TRBV14 and TRBJ2-7; D is unclear. The germline V gene has CDR1 SGHDN and CDR2 FVKESK. V was shortened by 1 base and J by 6 bases, with 4 bases between the two germline ends. The CDR3 has 11 residues. For the CDR3, the DNA is TGTGCCAGCAGCCAAGTTACCGAGCAGTACTTC. It is translated as CASSQVTEQYF.

Remarks on this clone: A read error may account for a junction end that differs from germline. This chain connects TRBV4-1 to TRBJ1-2; D not certain. The CDR3 length is 16 residues. The V gene's germline CDR1 is MGHRA and CDR2 YSYEKL. The CDR3 DNA sequence: TGCGCCAGCAGCCAAGATTCACAACCTTCTAACTATGGCTACGCCTTC. This translates into CASSQDSQPSNYGYAF.

DNA for the CDR3: TGTGCCAGTAGTTTAAACAGTGTGAACACTGAAGCTTTCTTT. The encoded protein is CASSLNSVNTEAFF. The V gene is TRBV19, the J gene TRBJ1-1; no reliable D call. CDR1 and CDR2 from the germline V gene are LNHDA and SQIVND (reference sequence). V lost 5 bases and J 0 bases, leaving 10 bases between the germline ends. This CDR3 comprises 14 residues.

The chain joins TRBV6-5 to TRBJ2-5; the D gene is possibly TRBD2 (6 bases). Trimming cost V 4 bases and J 4 bases, with 13 bases left between them. This CDR3 spans 14 amino acids. Germline CDR1 is MNHEY and CDR2 is SVGAGI. CDR3 nucleotide sequence: TGTGCCAGCAGTTCTAGCGACCATTCAGAGACCCAGTACTTC. Amino acid sequence: CASSSSDHSETQYF.

V usage is TRBV28 and J usage is TRBJ2-7; tentatively, D is TRBD2 (6 bases). Per germline, CDR1 MDHEN and CDR2 SYDVKM. Trimming stripped 2 bases from V and 6 bases from J, with 11 bases between. This CDR3 has 13 amino acids. CDR3 protein: CASSLPRGSEQYF. CDR3 nucleotides: TGTGCCAGCAGTTTACCTCGGGGGTCCGAGCAGTACTTC.

V gene TRBV9 combines with J gene TRBJ1-6; 7 positions agree with TRBD1. CDR3 length: 15 amino acids. Germline lookup yields CDR1 SGDLS and CDR2 YYNGEE. V lost 3 bases, J lost 7 bases, and 7 bases stayed unmatched. CDR3 protein: CASSGQGGVNSPLHF. The CDR3 bases are TGTGCCAGCAGCGGGCAGGGGGGAGTCAATTCACCCCTCCACTTT. The full variable domain, its missing parts supplied by reference TRBV9 and TRBJ1-6, is DSGVTQTPKHLITATGQRVTLRCSPRSGDLSVYWYQQSLDQGLQFLIQYYNGEERAKGNILERFSAQQFPDLHSELNLSSLELGDSALYFCASSGQGGVNSPLHFGNGTRLTVT.

This clone was seen a single time. The rearrangement links TRBV5-4 to TRBJ2-1; D remains unclear. Germline loops: CDR1 SGHNT, CDR2 YYREEE (reference sequence). Trimming shortened V by 5 bases and J by 3 bases, and 12 bases separated the two germline ends. This CDR3 is 14 amino acids long. The CDR3 nucleotides read TGTGCCAGCAGTAGACAAGCCAACTACAATGAGCAGTTCTTC. This sequence encodes CASSRQANYNEQFF.

Only one count was recorded for this clone. The J gene is TRBJ2-3, the V gene TRBV9; the match to TRBD2 covers 11 bases. Germline CDR1 SGDLS, CDR2 YYNGEE. V shed 2 bases and J 4 bases; nucleotides not matched to a gene: 12. The CDR3 sequence is 18 residues long. Written as DNA, the CDR3 is TGTGCCAGCAGCGTGGGGCCTAGCGGGGGGTGGCCAGCAGATACGCAGTATTTT. Protein product: CASSVGPSGGWPADTQYF.

The chain has TRBV27 and TRBJ1-2; 7 bases map to TRBD1. The CDR3 length is 14 residues. Trimming removed 0 bases from V and 8 bases from J; junction bases left unmatched: 6. Germline V gives CDR1 MNHEY, CDR2 SMNVEV (reference sequence). CDR3 nucleotide sequence: TGTGCCAGCAGTTTATCTAGGCAGGGGGACGGCTACACCTTC. Translated, it gives CASSLSRQGDGYTF.

The rearrangement links TRBV2 to TRBJ1-2; TRBD1 agrees at 11 bases. Per germline, CDR1 SNHLY and CDR2 FYNNEI. The CDR3 covers 13 residues. V lost 7 bases, J lost 4 bases, and 2 bases stayed unmatched. CDR3 sequence reads: CASTGTGGYGYTF. The CDR3 coding sequence is TGTGCCAGCACCGGGACAGGGGGCTATGGCTACACCTTC.

The chain couples TRBV4-2 to TRBJ1-1; 7 positions agree with TRBD1. V was clipped by 3 bases and J by 0 bases; unmatched bases: 7. This CDR3 region has 16 residues. Germline V gene data show CDR1 as LGHNA and CDR2 as YNFKEQ. The CDR3 is CASSHGGTAMNTEAFF. The DNA of the CDR3 is TGTGCCAGCAGCCACGGGGGGACAGCGATGAACACTGAAGCTTTCTTT.

The chain employs TRBV30 and TRBJ2-5; D is possibly TRBD2 (5 bases). Per the germline V gene, CDR1 is GTSNPN and CDR2 is SVGIG (reference sequence). The CDR3 extends over 15 amino acids. V gave up 0 bases and J gave up 7 bases, with 18 bases separating them. Here the CDR3 reads CAWSVKADLLGTQYF. DNA for the CDR3: TGTGCCTGGAGTGTAAAAGCGGATCTTCTTGGGACCCAGTACTTC.

This chain links TRBV7-3 with TRBJ1-2; possibly TRBD1 for D (6 bases). The CDR3 length is 13 residues. V shed 5 bases and J shed 5 bases, with 12 bases lying between them. Germline values: CDR1 SGHTA, CDR2 FQGTGA. CDR3 DNA sequence: TGTGCCAGCAGCCAACCACAGGGATATGGCTACACCTTC. This codes for CASSQPQGYGYTF.

This sequence joins TRBV19 and TRBJ1-2, with D unresolved. V was clipped by 1 base and J by 0 bases, with 18 bases between them. The CDR3 has 18 amino acids. Germline V lookup: CDR1 LNHDA, CDR2 SQIVND (reference sequence). The CDR3 region has the DNA TGTGCCAGTAGTATAGCCCGATCCGCAGCGGATCCTAACTATGGCTACACCTTC. It specifies CASSIARSAADPNYGYTF.

The V gene is TRBV18, the J gene TRBJ2-2, with D possibly being TRBD1 (6 bases). CDR3 size: 15 residues. Trimming removed 3 bases at V and 1 base at J, with 9 bases between. In germline, CDR1 is KGHSH, CDR2 LQKENI. The CDR3 nucleotides are TGTGCCAGCTCACCTGGACAGCTGAACACCGGGGAGCTGTTTTTT. This gives the protein CASSPGQLNTGELFF.